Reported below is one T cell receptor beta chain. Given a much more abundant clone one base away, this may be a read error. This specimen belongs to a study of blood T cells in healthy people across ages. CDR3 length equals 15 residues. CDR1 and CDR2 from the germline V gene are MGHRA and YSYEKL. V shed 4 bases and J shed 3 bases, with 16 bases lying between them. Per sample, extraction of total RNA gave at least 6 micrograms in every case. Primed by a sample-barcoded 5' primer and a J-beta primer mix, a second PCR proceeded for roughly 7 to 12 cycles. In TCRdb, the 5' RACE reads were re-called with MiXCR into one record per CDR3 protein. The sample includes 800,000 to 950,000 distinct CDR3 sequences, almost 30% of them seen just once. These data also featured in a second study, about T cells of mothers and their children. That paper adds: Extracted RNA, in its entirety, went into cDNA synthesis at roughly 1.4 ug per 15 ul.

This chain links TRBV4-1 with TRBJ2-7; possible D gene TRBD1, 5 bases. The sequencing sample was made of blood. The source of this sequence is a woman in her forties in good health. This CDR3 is CASSLEGAAVYEQYF. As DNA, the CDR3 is TGCGCCAGCAGCCTAGAAGGGGCTGCCGTCTACGAGCAGTACTTC.